This T cell receptor beta chain was obtained from a study of regulatory T cells in long-lasting Graves disease. Study context: Newly diagnosed Graves' patients had taken antithyroid drugs under 3 months. Overall study results and limits: With persistent disease, TRBV28, TRBJ1-2 and TRBJ2-5 were the favored segments. The small sample size may have reduced accuracy.

Through Arm-PCR of CDR3 regions and iRepertoire HTBI primers, TCR beta libraries were built. TCRdb passed the multiplex PCR reads through MiXCR, listing each CDR3 protein once. The sample contains over 500,000 distinct CDR3 sequences, about 16% of which appear only once. The CDR3 covers 15 residues. The ends lost 6 bases at V and 5 bases at J; junction bases unmatched: 12. Germline CDR1 and CDR2: SGHKS and YYEKEE (reference sequence). Time point given: newly diagnosed GD, antithyroid drugs for less than 3 months. After RNA was extracted from PBMCs, the TCR library was made from it. The table lists this clonotype with many counts. What it recognizes is unknown. The same data also contributed to another study, on T cells in Graves' hyperthyroidism and ophthalmopathy. That source reports: Clinical symptoms, serum thyroxine and TRAb, thyroid ultrasound and orbital computed tomography together formed the diagnostic basis.

This chain connects TRBV5-5 to TRBJ1-2; 8 bases align to TRBD1. The specimen was peripheral blood mononuclear cells (PBMCs), collected at new diagnosis, from a patient treated with antithyroid drugs. This clonotype originated in a man aged 18-30 years with Graves disease. CDR3 in DNA: TGTGCCAGCAAGGTGGGGACAGGAGTTAATTATGGCTACACCTTC. Its translation: CASKVGTGVNYGYTF.